This T cell receptor beta chain is from a study of monozygotic twins with inflammatory bowel disease. Whole-study findings and limits: The authors could not tell different T cell subtypes apart. IBD patients, compared with healthy twins, shared fewer clonotypes with others (especially with disease activity). Patients with IBD had less TCRbeta diversity (inverse Simpson) than their healthy co-twins.

On this clonotype itself: Its cognate antigen is unknown.

This CDR3 spans 14 amino acids. Germline V gene sequence: CDR1 LNHDA, CDR2 SQIVND (reference sequence). Template switching added UMIs carrying a 6-nucleotide sample barcode. Following a re-call of the 5' RACE reads, TCRdb has one entry per CDR3 protein and lacks DNA. The repertoire shows some 150,000 distinct CDR3 sequences; the top ten hold 2% to 3%. The clonotype comes from a human donor with ulcerative colitis or Crohn's disease, or a healthy co-twin of an affected twin (not recorded which). The sequencing sample was made of blood. The chain uses TRBV19 and TRBJ2-1. The CDR3 sequence: CASSISEAYNEQFF.